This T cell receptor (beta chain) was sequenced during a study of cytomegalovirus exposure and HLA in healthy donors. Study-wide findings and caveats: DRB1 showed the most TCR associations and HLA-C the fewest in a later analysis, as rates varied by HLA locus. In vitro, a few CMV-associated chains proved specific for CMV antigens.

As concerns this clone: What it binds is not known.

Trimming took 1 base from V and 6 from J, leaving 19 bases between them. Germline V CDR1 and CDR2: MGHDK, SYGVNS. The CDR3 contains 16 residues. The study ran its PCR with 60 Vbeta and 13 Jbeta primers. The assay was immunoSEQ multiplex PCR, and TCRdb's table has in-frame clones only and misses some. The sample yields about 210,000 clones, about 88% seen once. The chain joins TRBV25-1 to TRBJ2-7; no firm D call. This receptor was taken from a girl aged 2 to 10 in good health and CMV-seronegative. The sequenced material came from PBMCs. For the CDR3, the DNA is TGTGCCAGCAGTGAATCGAGGAGAAACTTGTTTGTCGAGCAGTACTTC. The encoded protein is CASSESRRNLFVEQYF.